A selection of T cell receptor beta chains follows, all from one sample in a study of response to subunit inactivated influenza vaccine. MiXCR was run by TCRdb on the RT-PCR reads, yielding one entry per CDR3 protein. The sample includes hundreds of thousands of distinct CDR3 sequences, 12% of them seen just once. The starting material was PBMCs from blood, obtained on the day of vaccination. The receptors come from a man aged 50 to 60 who received an inactivated influenza vaccine. CDR3s include the opening cysteine and the closing phenylalanine or tryptophan. The D gene is left open where the match is weak. The size of a clone is reported for some rows only, either as once, few or many, or as a class for expanded clones.

D	V	J	size	CDR3	DNA
NA	TRBV7-2	TRBJ2-3	NA	CASSRVRLPTDTQYF	TGTGCCAGCAGCCGTGTGAGGCTACCCACAGATACGCAGTATTTT
NA	TRBV12-3/TRBV12-4	TRBJ2-5	few	CASRTPGLETQYF	TGTGCCAGCAGAACACCGGGACTCGAGACCCAGTACTTC
NA	TRBV6-5	TRBJ2-7	NA	CASSSDKLAHEQYF	TGTGCCAGCAGTTCTGACAAGTTAGCCCACGAGCAGTACTTC
NA	TRBV6-2/TRBV6-3	TRBJ2-4	few	CASSYPASHGSSAKNIQYF	TGTGCCAGCAGTTACCCCGCTAGCCATGGATCATCTGCCAAAAACATTCAGTACTTC
NA	TRBV18	TRBJ2-5	NA	CASSPIEETQYF	TGTGCCAGCTCACCAATAGAAGAGACCCAGTACTTC
TRBD1	TRBV5-1	TRBJ2-3	few	CASSLRDRTGSDTQYF	TGCGCCAGCAGCCTCCGGGACAGGACAGGGTCGGATACGCAGTATTTT
TRBD2	TRBV7-9	TRBJ2-3	NA	CASSFAGTSGGADTQYF	TGTGCCAGCAGCTTCGCCGGGACTAGCGGGGGGGCCGATACGCAGTATTTT
TRBD2	TRBV29-1	TRBJ2-3	many	CSGTSGLSTDTQYF	TGCAGCGGAACTAGCGGACTTAGCACAGATACGCAGTATTTT
TRBD1	TRBV5-5	TRBJ2-2	NA	CASSLDRGAGELFF	TGTGCCAGCAGCTTGGACAGGGGGGCCGGGGAGCTGTTTTTT
TRBD2	TRBV20-1	TRBJ2-1	many	CSARDTSGRLSEQFF	TGCAGTGCTAGAGATACTAGCGGGAGGTTGAGTGAGCAGTTCTTC
NA	TRBV7-8	TRBJ2-3	many	CASSLPVRLRRFTDTQYF	TGTGCCAGCAGCCTTCCAGTACGGTTAAGAAGATTCACAGATACGCAGTATTTT
TRBD1	TRBV5-6	TRBJ2-4	NA	CASSLGTGANIQYF	TGTGCCAGCAGCTTGGGGACAGGGGCTAACATTCAGTACTTC
NA	TRBV12-3/TRBV12-4	TRBJ2-3	few	CASSLRQGGRTQYF	TGTGCCAGCAGTTTACGGCAGGGGGGGAGGACGCAGTATTTT
TRBD2	TRBV20-1	TRBJ2-2	NA	CSALVGGAHGELFF	TGCAGTGCTTTGGTCGGGGGGGCCCACGGGGAGCTGTTTTTT
NA	TRBV24-1	TRBJ2-2	few	CATSEPRVNTGELFF	TGTGCCACCAGTGAGCCGCGGGTCAACACCGGGGAGCTGTTTTTT
NA	TRBV4-3	TRBJ2-5	NA	CASSQDFYQETQYF	TGCGCCAGCAGCCAAGATTTTTACCAAGAGACCCAGTACTTC
NA	TRBV29-1	TRBJ2-5	NA	CSVRGRLYQETQYF	TGCAGCGTCAGAGGACGATTGTACCAAGAGACCCAGTACTTC